The 15 T cell receptor beta chains below were found in one sample sequenced in a study of post-analysis software for immune sequencing data. The authors incorporated unique molecular identifiers into the TCR beta cDNA libraries. TCRdb called the PCR reads again in MiXCR, with one record for every CDR3 protein. The sample contains more than 450,000 distinct CDR3 sequences, around 34% of which appear only once. Study-wide results and caveats: In patients, TRBV5-6, TRBV5-1 and TRBV20-1 belonged to roughly five TRBV segments found more frequently than in controls.

The antigens of these receptors remain unknown. The sequenced material came from blood. The source is a girl aged 2 to 17 with multiple sclerosis.

The CDR3 is CASSVGTSGASEQYF. The DNA for the CDR3 is TGTGCCAGCAGCGTAGGAACTAGCGGGGCGAGCGAGCAGTACTTC. The chain employs TRBV9 and TRBJ2-5; 10 nucleotides agree with TRBD2. The DNA end is a closer match to TRBJ2-7, so the J assignment may be wrong. The CDR3 loop spans 15 amino acids. From germline, CDR1 is SGDLS and CDR2 YYNGEE.

This clonotype appeared a few times. The rearrangement uses TRBV7-9 and TRBJ2-7; TRBD1 is a possible D gene (6 bases). Germline V CDR1 and CDR2: SEHNR, FQNEAQ (reference sequence). The V end was cut by 4 bases, the J end by 3 bases, with 13 bases between. The length of the CDR3 is 14 residues. CDR3: CASSSGGQLYEQYF. For the CDR3, the DNA is TGTGCCAGCAGCTCTGGCGGACAGCTCTACGAGCAGTACTTC.

The rearrangement links TRBV3-1 to TRBJ2-1; 11 bases align to TRBD2. CDR3 length: 13 residues. Germline CDR1 LGHDT, CDR2 YNNKEL (reference sequence). V lost 6 bases and J lost 10; bases outside the gene matches: 5. CDR3 nucleotides: TGTGCCAGCAGTTATCTAGCGGGGGGCGAGCAGTTCTTC. This encodes CASSYLAGGEQFF.

A few counts support this clonotype. The rearrangement uses TRBV9 and TRBJ2-7; D possibly corresponds to TRBD2 (6 bases). Trimming removed 4 bases from V and 0 bases from J, with 11 bases in between. Germline V lookup: CDR1 SGDLS, CDR2 YYNGEE. The CDR3 length is 14 residues. This CDR3 is CASSIGGPSYEQYF. CDR3 in DNA: TGTGCCAGCAGCATCGGGGGTCCCTCCTACGAGCAGTACTTC. The complete variable domain, with remaining parts taken from reference TRBV9 and TRBJ2-7, reads DSGVTQTPKHLITATGQRVTLRCSPRSGDLSVYWYQQSLDQGLQFLIQYYNGEERAKGNILERFSAQQFPDLHSELNLSSLELGDSALYFCASSIGGPSYEQYFGPGTRLTVT.

V usage is TRBV28 and J usage is TRBJ2-7, with D maybe TRBD2 (7 bases). The CDR3 runs 13 residues. Germline CDR1 reads MDHEN; CDR2 reads SYDVKM. The V end was cut by 6 bases, the J end by 9 bases, with 18 bases between. The DNA for the CDR3 is TGTGCCAGCAGCCGGGGGGCAGGGCTTGGGCAGTACTTC. Encoded protein: CASSRGAGLGQYF.

The chain links TRBV5-1 to TRBJ1-6; D gene uncertain. Trimming left V 0 bases short and J 5 bases short, with 9 bases between. CDR1 SGHRS and CDR2 YFSETQ come from the germline V gene. This CDR3 spans 15 amino acids. The chain's CDR3 is CASSLASADNSPLHF. As DNA, the CDR3 is TGCGCCAGCAGCTTGGCGTCAGCCGATAATTCACCCCTCCACTTT.

The CDR3 spells CASSSRQGLSYEQYF. The DNA for the CDR3 is TGTGCCAGCAGCTCCCGACAGGGGCTCTCCTACGAGCAGTACTTC. The chain carries TRBV13 and TRBJ2-7; 8 bases match TRBD1. Germline trimming cut 4 bases from V and 0 bases from J; bases unmatched to any gene: 5. The CDR3 has 15 residues. CDR1 PRHDT and CDR2 FYEKMQ come from the germline V gene (reference sequence).

This chain connects TRBV5-1 to TRBJ2-3; TRBD2 is a possible D gene (5 bases). The CDR3 contains 14 residues. V dropped 2 bases and J dropped 4 bases, with 11 bases sitting between them. Per the germline V gene, CDR1 is SGHRS and CDR2 is YFSETQ. The CDR3 spells CASSFATGSDTQYF. CDR3 bases: TGCGCCAGCAGCTTTGCGACGGGGTCAGATACGCAGTATTTT.

The chain couples TRBV6-5 to TRBJ2-3; D is possibly TRBD1 (7 bases). CDR1 and CDR2 (germline): MNHEY, SVGAGI. Trimming cost V 0 bases and J 8 bases, with 18 bases left between them. This CDR3 contains 16 residues. The DNA for the CDR3 is TGTGCCAGCAGTTACTCGACTGCAGGGGGAGGCACTACGCAGTATTTT. This translates into CASSYSTAGGGTTQYF.

This chain links TRBV5-1 with TRBJ2-3; 11 positions agree with TRBD2. The CDR3 runs 16 residues. Germline CDR1 is SGHRS and CDR2 is YFSETQ. J lost 2 bases, V lost 4 bases, and 6 bases had no gene match. The CDR3: CASSGIAGGNTDTQYF. The CDR3 DNA is TGCGCCAGCAGCGGAATAGCGGGGGGGAACACAGATACGCAGTATTTT.

The V gene is TRBV12-3 or TRBV12-4, the J gene TRBJ2-1; D gene unclear. The V end lost 2 bases, the J end lost 1 base, and 9 bases lay between the germline ends. There are 15 residues in the CDR3. The CDR3 is CASSLSTASYNEQFF. CDR3 nucleotides: TGTGCCAGCAGTTTATCAACGGCATCCTACAATGAGCAGTTCTTC.

The sample holds a few counts of this clonotype. J is TRBJ1-2 and V is TRBV25-1; the D is unclear. Germline V gene data show CDR1 as MGHDK and CDR2 as SYGVNS. V was clipped by 1 base and J by 8 bases, with 11 bases between them. The CDR3 is 13 amino acids. The chain's CDR3 is CASSESGSEGYTF. The CDR3, as DNA: TGTGCCAGCAGTGAATCCGGCAGCGAGGGCTACACCTTC.

This clonotype was seen only a few times. The chain links TRBV5-6 to TRBJ1-2; tentatively, D is TRBD1 (5 bases). This CDR3 is built from 16 residues. The germline gives CDR1 SGHDT, CDR2 YYEEEE. V gave up 0 bases and J gave up 2 bases, with 14 bases separating them. The DNA of the CDR3 is TGTGCCAGCAGCTTGGATCCAGGGCTGTTGAACTATGGCTACACCTTC. Protein product: CASSLDPGLLNYGYTF.

This chain uses TRBV5-6 with TRBJ2-4; D perhaps matches TRBD1 (5 bases). Germline assignment: CDR1 SGHDT and CDR2 YYEEEE. The length of the CDR3 is 18 residues. V shed 3 bases and J shed 1 base, with 20 bases lying between them. CDR3 region: CASSSPSQGWSAKNIQYF. CDR3 sequence (DNA): TGTGCCAGCAGCTCGCCAAGTCAGGGTTGGTCGGCCAAAAACATTCAGTACTTC. Supplemented by reference TRBV5-6 and TRBJ2-4, the full variable domain reads DAGVTQSPTHLIKTRGQQVTLRCSPKSGHDTVSWYQQALGQGPQFIFQYYEEEERQRGNFPDRFSGHQFPNYSSELNVNALLLGDSALYLCASSSPSQGWSAKNIQYFGAGTRLSVL.

The chain combines TRBV29-1 with TRBJ1-4; the D is unclear. This CDR3 region has 21 residues. V lost 0 bases and J 0 bases, leaving 26 bases between the germline ends. Per the germline V gene, CDR1 is SQVTM and CDR2 is ANQGSEA. The CDR3 bases are TGCAGCGTTGAAGATGGTCCGAATGAGACCGAAAACACTGCAACTAATGAAAAACTGTTTTTT. Its protein is CSVEDGPNETENTATNEKLFF.